This entry describes one TCR beta chain. The antigen is not known. A read error may produce the germline difference seen at one junction end. The genomic DNA of each subset was split evenly across several immunoSEQ plates. Each PCR replicate from the sorted subsets contained roughly 210 ng DNA, which is some 31,000 T cell genomes. Clones were read by immunoSEQ multiplex PCR, and TCRdb kept only the in-frame ones, dropping some. Of some 2.1 million clones in the sample, roughly 95% were seen once. Naivety among CD8 cells was defined by CD45RO negativity and positive CCR7 selection, thereby excluding terminally differentiated effector memory CD45RA+ cells. This sample was taken from a study of shared clonotypes between healthy human individuals. Whole-study context: Plates per donor: three CD4 naive, three CD4 memory, two CD8 naive, one CD8 memory. Broader study findings: Among non-shared clonotypes, generation probabilities were lower than among those shared by all four donors.

This TCR came from a man aged 18 to 29 in good health. The sequencing input was naive CD8+ T cells sorted from blood.

DNA of the CDR3: TGTGCCAACTCACCAAGATTTTTGGTCCTACTAGATCGAGTCGAGACCCAGTACTTC. Residues: CANSPRFLVLLDRVETQYF. The rearrangement links TRBV18 to TRBJ2-5; weak D call: TRBD2 (5 bases). Germline lookup yields CDR1 KGHSH and CDR2 LQKENI. The CDR3 runs to 19 residues.